This TCR beta chain was captured by sequencing in a study of cytomegalovirus exposure and HLA in healthy donors. General study findings and limits: Researchers catalogued roughly 170 TCR beta chains as cytomegalovirus-associated. Among the sequence variants, a highly shared cluster was likely an artifact of sequencing.

On this clone: What it binds is unknown.

13 Jbeta primers and 60 Vbeta primers were used for the PCR. Repertoires were generated with immunoSEQ multiplex PCR, while TCRdb's copy carries only in-frame clones and drops some. The sample includes 130,000 or so clones, just over 65% of them seen just once. CDR1 and CDR2 from the germline V gene are ENHRY and SYGVKD. Trimming shortened V by 11 bases and J by 0 bases, and 24 bases separated the two germline ends. This CDR3 spans 17 amino acids. The sample was PBMCs. The clonotype originates from a woman aged 60-70 years in good health and CMV-seronegative. The chain is built from TRBV10-3 and TRBJ2-3; no firm D call. The DNA of the CDR3 is TGTGCCCGAGAAGGAGCAGCAGAGAATTCTAGCACAGATACGCAGTATTTT. Its translation: CAREGAAENSSTDTQYF.